The clone carrying this T cell receptor beta chain was counted many times. What it binds is not known. This record belongs to a study of Graves' ophthalmopathy and Graves' hyperthyroidism. The authors amplified TCR beta CDR3 regions from RNA transcripts. Investigators did first-round RT-PCR with HTBI primers, then second-round multiplex PCR. TCRdb analysed the multiplex PCR reads with MiXCR anew, one entry per CDR3 protein. The data show some 360,000 distinct CDR3 sequences, 17% seen once. Other autoimmune disease, uncontrolled infection, pregnancy and lactation led to exclusion. Clinical symptoms, serum thyroxine, TRAb, thyroid ultrasound and orbital computed tomography formed the basis of diagnosis. PBMCs were isolated by Ficoll-Paque density gradient centrifugation, using about 10 ml of fresh peripheral blood as the starting material. The study's findings and limits: Blood contained most expanded thyroid clonotypes exceeding 0.001 frequency.

The CDR3 sequence is 13 residues long. Germline values: CDR1 SGHAT, CDR2 FQNNGV. Trimming cost V 0 bases and J 9 bases, with 9 bases left between them. The sequencing sample was made of peripheral blood. The source is an adult woman with stable Graves' hyperthyroidism. The chain couples TRBV11-2 to TRBJ1-5; perhaps TRBD1 as D (5 bases). CDR3 residues: CASSLDQGLPQHF. Here the CDR3 DNA reads TGTGCCAGCAGCTTAGACCAGGGTTTGCCCCAGCATTTT.